This entry is about one T cell receptor beta chain. Its antigen is unidentified. Amplification of TCR beta CDR3 regions was performed using RNA transcripts as template. When the TCR CDR3 underwent first-round RT-PCR, the HTBI primer set was used. Using its own MiXCR run on the multiplex PCR reads, TCRdb lists one record per CDR3 protein. The data contain hundreds of thousands of distinct CDR3 sequences, about 15% of them singletons. The sample is drawn from a study of T cells in Graves' hyperthyroidism and ophthalmopathy. The study, taken as a whole, reports: Most thyroid-expanded clonotypes above 0.001 were also found in blood. Separation of ophthalmopathy from stable hyperthyroidism was achieved by a 13 V-J model.

The germline V gene encodes CDR1 DFQATT and CDR2 SNEGSKA (reference sequence). V dropped 5 bases and J dropped 7; count of bases not matched to a gene: 6. The CDR3 is 13 amino acids. Source material: blood. The TCR sequence derives from a young woman with Graves' hyperthyroidism. This chain links TRBV20-1 with TRBJ1-4, with 8 positions matching TRBD1. This CDR3 is CSARTGLLEKLFF. The CDR3 coding sequence is TGCAGTGCTCGGACAGGGCTGCTTGAAAAACTGTTTTTT.